This TCR beta chain appears in the sequencing data of a study of blood T cell repertoires in COVID-19. Method: immunoSEQ multiplex PCR; TCRdb's copy keeps in-frame clones and lacks some. The repertoire has fewer than 300,000 clones, 87% of them found once; the top ten carry 2% to 2.5%. CDR3 length: 15 residues. V was clipped by 5 bases and J by 0 bases, with 11 bases between them. Germline values: CDR1 MDHEN, CDR2 SYDVKM. This clonotype originated in a woman in her fifties or sixties with acute or convalescent COVID-19. The chain combines TRBV28 with TRBJ1-3; a weak D match, TRBD1 (6 bases). The specimen sequenced was peripheral blood. CDR3: CASSDRRSSGNTIYF. In DNA form, the CDR3 reads TGTGCCAGCAGTGACAGGAGAAGCTCTGGAAACACCATATATTTT.